This T cell receptor beta chain is drawn from a study of blood T cell repertoires in COVID-19. On the study more broadly: PBMCs, B-cell-depleted T cells, or T cells were the source of the cDNA or gDNA that made up the material.

The authors' processing: Amplification with reference gene primers provided the estimates of nucleated cell counts. TCRdb keeps only in-frame clones here, not all; method: immunoSEQ multiplex PCR. Clonal size and the V and J genes are those of that table, whereas D and trimming came from the DNA. The repertoire holds roughly 250,000 clones, with roughly 82% as singletons. The CDR3 is 13 amino acids. CDR1 and CDR2 (germline): KGHSH, LQKENI. V dropped 6 bases and J dropped 4; count of bases not matched to a gene: 5. The chain couples TRBV18 to TRBJ1-1; 7 bases line up with TRBD1. The sample comprised peripheral blood. This sequence was found in an elderly woman with active or convalescent COVID-19. In DNA, the CDR3 is TGTGCCAGCTCTTCTACAGGGGTCACTGAAGCTTTCTTT. It encodes CASSSTGVTEAFF.